Each of the 5 T cell receptor beta chains below was sequenced from the same sample in a study of shared T cell receptors in the human thymus. Clones were read by immunoSEQ multiplex PCR, and TCRdb kept only the in-frame ones, dropping some. Found here are more than 300,000 clones, roughly 94% of them singletons; the top ten hold roughly 0.02%. Material: thymocytes. The receptors stem from a human donor.

The V gene is TRBV5-4, the J gene TRBJ2-1; 11 positions agree with TRBD2. Germline V gene lookup returns CDR1 SGHNT and CDR2 YYREEE (reference sequence). CDR3 length: 20 amino acids. J lost 7 bases, V lost 4 bases, and 22 bases had no gene match. The CDR3: CASSPGPGPQTSGERNEQFF. The DNA of the CDR3 is TGTGCCAGCAGCCCCGGGCCAGGACCCCAGACTAGCGGGGAAAGGAATGAGCAGTTCTTC.

The genes are TRBV7-2 and TRBJ1-3, with 10 bases aligning to TRBD1. Germline trimming cut 5 bases from V and 7 bases from J; bases unmatched to any gene: 8. CDR1 and CDR2 (germline): SGHTA, FQGNSA. The length of the CDR3 is 15 residues. The CDR3 loop reads CASSPGGQGSNTIYF. CDR3 nucleotide sequence: TGTGCCAGCAGCCCAGGGGGACAGGGGAGTAACACCATATATTTT.

The CDR3 loop reads CSVAKAEYTEAFF. CDR3 in DNA: TGCAGCGTTGCTAAGGCAGAATACACTGAAGCTTTCTTT. The chain uses TRBV29-1 and TRBJ1-1; D remains unclear. Trimming removed 4 bases at V and 3 bases at J, with 12 bases between. Germline V CDR1 and CDR2: SQVTM, ANQGSEA. CDR3 length equals 13 residues.

The CDR3 DNA sequence: TGTGCCAGCAGTTTCCCAATAGGGCGGGAGATGTACAATGAGCAGTTCTTC. Translation gives CASSFPIGREMYNEQFF. The chain links TRBV28 to TRBJ2-1, with 7 bases lining up with TRBD2. The CDR3 totals 17 residues. Germline CDR1 is MDHEN and CDR2 is SYDVKM. After removal of 3 bases from V and 4 bases from J, the junction contained 12 bases not matched to a gene.

This clone occurred once. The rearrangement joins TRBV6-6 to TRBJ2-3; 10 bases fit TRBD1. CDR3 length: 15 residues. Germline V gene lookup returns CDR1 MNHNY and CDR2 SVGAGI (reference sequence). The V segment lost 10 bases and the J segment 3 bases; nucleotides outside the gene matches: 10. The CDR3 sequence: CATQTGQGRTDTQYF. In DNA, the CDR3 is TGTGCCACCCAAACGGGACAGGGGAGGACAGATACGCAGTATTTT.